This T cell receptor (beta chain) was found in a study of STAT3 mutations in large granular lymphocyte leukemia. Study-wide context: Over half of T-LGLL patients had one or more immunosuppressive regimens.

Of note for this clone: The antigen remains unidentified.

V lost 2 bases and J 9 bases, leaving 10 bases between the germline ends. The CDR3 loop spans 12 amino acids. Germline V gene data show CDR1 as SEHNR and CDR2 as FQNEAQ (reference sequence). Study results and caveats: Every T-LGLL patient had at least one immunodominant TCRbeta clonotype. Treatment regimens differed across patients between samplings. In about 35% of the 18 patients, new TCR clonotypes emerged after therapy.

Tens of thousands of productive templates were obtained per sample on average. Here immunoSEQ multiplex PCR was the method, and the copy in TCRdb shows in-frame clones only, minus some. In the table there are roughly 46,000 clones, about 81% of which are singletons. V and J are TRBV7-9 and TRBJ2-5, with a possible D match to TRBD2 (5 bases). Sequences were obtained from PBMCs. This sequence was found in a human donor with T large granular lymphocyte leukemia. Some clones in this sample may be carry-over from other donors' samples. The CDR3 protein is CASSLSEEAQYF. CDR3 bases: TGTGCCAGCAGCTTATCCGAGGAGGCCCAGTACTTC. The full variable domain, with the rest looked up from reference TRBV7-9 and TRBJ2-5, is DTGVSQNPRHKITKRGQNVTFRCDPISEHNRLYWYRQTLGQGPEFLTYFQNEAQLEKSRLLSDRFSAERPKGSFSTLEIQRTEQGDSAMYLCASSLSEEAQYFGPGTRLLVL.